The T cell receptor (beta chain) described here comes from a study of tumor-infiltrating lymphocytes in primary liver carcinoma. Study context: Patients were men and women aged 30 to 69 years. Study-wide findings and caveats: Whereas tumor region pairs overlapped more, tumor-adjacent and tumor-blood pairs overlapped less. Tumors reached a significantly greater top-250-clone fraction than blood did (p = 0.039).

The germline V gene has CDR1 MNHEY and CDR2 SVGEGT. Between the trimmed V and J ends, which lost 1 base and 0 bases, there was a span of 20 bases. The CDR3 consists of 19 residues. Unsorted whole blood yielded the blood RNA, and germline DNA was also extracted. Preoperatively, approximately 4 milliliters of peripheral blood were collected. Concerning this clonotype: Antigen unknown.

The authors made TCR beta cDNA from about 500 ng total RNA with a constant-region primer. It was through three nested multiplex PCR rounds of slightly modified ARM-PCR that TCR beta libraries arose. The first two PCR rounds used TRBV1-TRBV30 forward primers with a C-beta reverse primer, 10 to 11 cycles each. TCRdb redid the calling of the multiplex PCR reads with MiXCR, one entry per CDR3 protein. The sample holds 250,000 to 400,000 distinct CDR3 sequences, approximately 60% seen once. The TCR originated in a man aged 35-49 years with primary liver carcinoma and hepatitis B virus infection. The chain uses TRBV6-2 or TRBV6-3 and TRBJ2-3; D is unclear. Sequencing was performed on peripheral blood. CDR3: CASSYLPPTRRKSTDTQYF. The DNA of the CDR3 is TGTGCCAGCAGTTACTTACCCCCTACACGGCGAAAGAGCACAGATACGCAGTATTTT.